Presented here are 26 T cell receptor beta chains from one specimen sequenced in a study of blood T cells in healthy people across ages. A sample-barcoded 5' primer and a J-beta primer mix were used in a second PCR of roughly 6 to 12 cycles. TCRdb used MiXCR to reprocess the 5' RACE reads, holding one entry per CDR3 protein. The data hold approximately 1.5 million distinct CDR3 sequences, with around 36% observed a single time. The sample was blood. The receptors stem from a woman aged 25 to 39 in good health.

V usage is TRBV11-2 and J usage is TRBJ2-1; 7 bases are shared with TRBD2. CDR3 length equals 16 residues. CDR1 SGHAT and CDR2 FQNNGV come from the germline V gene. Germline trimming cut 4 bases from V and 9 bases from J; bases unmatched to any gene: 15. CDR3 nucleotide sequence: TGTGCCAGCAGCTCGAGACTAGCCGAGGGATTCGGTGAGCAGTTCTTC. This gives the protein CASSSRLAEGFGEQFF.

J is TRBJ2-1 and V is TRBV4-2; D not resolved. Germline CDR1 reads LGHNA; CDR2 reads YNFKEQ. Trimming took 0 bases from V and 9 from J, leaving 12 bases between them. The CDR3 consists of 14 residues. The CDR3 bases are TGTGCCAGCAGCCAAGAAAAAGCCTTCCGTGAGCAGTTCTTC. It yields the protein CASSQEKAFREQFF.

With respect to this clonotype: The CDR3 does not close with the conserved phenylalanine or tryptophan, likely indicating a read error. The limits of the CDR3 on the DNA are not certain, so only TCRdb's listed CDR3 is given. J is TRBJ2-5 and V is TRBV21-1. TRBV21-1 is a pseudogene segment. The CDR3 region is 13 residues in length, termini included. CDR3 loop: CASRSVAPETQYV.

The chain couples TRBV20-1 to TRBJ2-1, with 9 bases matching TRBD2. Unmatched junction bases numbered 6, after V lost 0 bases and J lost 6 bases. CDR3 length: 15 amino acids. Germline V gene sequence: CDR1 DFQATT, CDR2 SNEGSKA (reference sequence). As DNA, the CDR3 is TGCAGTGCTAGAGATCGGCTAGCGGGGATCAATGAGCAGTTCTTC. This sequence encodes CSARDRLAGINEQFF.

The chain carries TRBV20-1 and TRBJ1-1; D is undetermined. V was shortened by 1 base and J by 0 bases, with 9 bases between the two germline ends. CDR3 length equals 14 residues. CDR1 and CDR2 (germline): DFQATT, SNEGSKA (reference sequence). CDR3 sequence reads: CSARVSGLNTEAFF. The DNA of the CDR3 is TGCAGTGCTAGAGTCTCAGGATTGAACACTGAAGCTTTCTTT.

The J gene is TRBJ1-5, the V gene TRBV3-1; no clear D. Trimming left V 0 bases short and J 7 bases short, with 7 bases between. The CDR3 sequence is 13 residues long. Per germline, CDR1 LGHDT and CDR2 YNNKEL (reference sequence). CDR3 sequence: CASSQDRQQPQHF. The CDR3, as DNA: TGTGCCAGCAGCCAAGATAGGCAGCAGCCCCAGCATTTT.

This clonotype showed up just a few times. The chain carries TRBV5-6 and TRBJ2-5; a possible D gene is TRBD2 (5 bases). Trimming took 4 bases from V and 4 from J, leaving 11 bases between them. CDR3 length equals 13 residues. CDR1 SGHDT and CDR2 YYEEEE come from the germline V gene. The CDR3: CASSPGLIETQYF. The CDR3 DNA follows: TGTGCCAGCAGCCCCGGACTGATAGAGACCCAGTACTTC.

The V and J genes are TRBV15 and TRBJ2-3, with D perhaps TRBD2 (7 bases). This CDR3 is built from 20 residues. Germline values: CDR1 LNHNV, CDR2 YYDKDF (reference sequence). Trimming stripped 5 bases from V and 0 bases from J, with 27 bases between. CDR3 region: CATSRTAILGGGLSTDTQYF. DNA of the CDR3: TGTGCCACCAGCCGCACGGCAATATTAGGCGGGGGCTTGAGCACAGATACGCAGTATTTT.

This clonotype was detected a few times. This rearrangement joins TRBV28 to TRBJ2-4; 9 bases line up with TRBD2. The last part of the DNA fits TRBJ2-7 better; the J call may be wrong. Germline CDR1 and CDR2: MDHEN and SYDVKM. The CDR3 spans 15 residues. In nucleotides, the CDR3 is TGTGCCAGCGGGGTACGCGGGAGGGTACCCTACGAGCAGTACTTC. Protein product: CASGVRGRVPYEQYF.

This chain connects TRBV7-9 to TRBJ2-1, with D possibly TRBD2 on 5 matching bases. CDR3 length: 13 residues. Germline assignment: CDR1 SEHNR and CDR2 FQNEAQ (reference sequence). Trimming stripped 5 bases from V and 7 bases from J, with 12 bases between. CDR3 sequence (DNA): TGTGCCAGCAGCCTAACTGAGGGTAATGAGCAGTTCTTC. This translates into CASSLTEGNEQFF.

The sample holds a few counts of this clonotype. The chain joins TRBV13 to TRBJ1-2; D possibly corresponds to TRBD1 (6 bases). V was cut by 0 bases and J by 6 bases, with 14 bases left in between. There are 15 residues in the CDR3. The germline V gene has CDR1 PRHDT and CDR2 FYEKMQ (reference sequence). Here the CDR3 reads CASSLGRGVEDGYTF. The DNA for the CDR3 is TGTGCCAGCAGCTTAGGCAGGGGAGTTGAGGATGGCTACACCTTC.

Only a few counts were recorded for this clonotype. This chain joins TRBV20-1 and TRBJ1-2, with D hard to call. Trimming cost V 0 bases and J 0 bases, with 8 bases left between them. CDR1 and CDR2 (germline): DFQATT, SNEGSKA (reference sequence). The CDR3 spans 14 residues. CDR3 loop: CSARELGTNYGYTF. In DNA, the CDR3 is TGCAGTGCTAGAGAGCTGGGGACTAACTATGGCTACACCTTC.

Regarding this clonotype: One junction end disagrees with the germline gene, perhaps due to a read error. The CDR3: CACSLLQGYGYTF. CDR3 nucleotide sequence: TGTGCCTGCAGCTTACTACAGGGGTACGGCTACACCTTC. This chain uses TRBV7-3 with TRBJ1-2, with 7 bases matching TRBD1. CDR1 and CDR2 from the germline V gene are SGHTA and FQGTGA. The CDR3 totals 13 residues.

This clonotype was counted at least ten times. The V and J genes are TRBV11-2 and TRBJ2-5; 7 bases agree with TRBD1. CDR3 length: 15 amino acids. Germline CDR1 reads SGHAT; CDR2 reads FQNNGV. The V and J ends lost 3 bases and 0 bases, in that order; junction bases with no gene match: 4. CDR3 residues: CASSLGQPYQETQYF. As DNA, the CDR3 is TGTGCCAGCAGCTTGGGACAGCCGTACCAAGAGACCCAGTACTTC.

The sample holds a few counts of this clonotype. V and J are TRBV4-2 and TRBJ2-7; 13 positions agree with TRBD2. CDR3 length: 19 amino acids. Per the germline V gene, CDR1 is LGHNA and CDR2 is YNFKEQ. V shed 0 bases and J 1 base; nucleotides not matched to a gene: 9. The CDR3 nucleotides are TGTGCCAGCAGCCAAGATCCCAAAGGGGGACTAGCGGGGTCCTACGAGCAGTACTTC. This encodes CASSQDPKGGLAGSYEQYF.

The chain carries TRBV3-1 and TRBJ2-7; D is unclear. CDR3 length equals 13 residues. Germline CDR1 reads LGHDT; CDR2 reads YNNKEL (reference sequence). Deletions cut 1 base from V and 6 bases from J, with 10 bases between. The CDR3 DNA reads TGTGCCAGCAGCCAAGGCGCTACTGGCGAGCAGTACTTC. Encoded protein: CASSQGATGEQYF.

V usage is TRBV9 and J usage is TRBJ2-7, with 9 bases lining up with TRBD1. TRBJ2-5 explains the end of the DNA better; the J call may be wrong. The CDR3 contains 15 residues. The germline V gene has CDR1 SGDLS and CDR2 YYNGEE. The CDR3 bases are TGTGCCAGCAGCACGTCACAGGGGGCGGGAGAGACCCAGTACTTC. Translation: CASSTSQGAGETQYF.

Concerning this clonotype itself: The DNA is left out, because the CDR3 cannot be placed on it with certainty; the CDR3 is given as TCRdb lists it. The chain is built from TRBV29-1 and TRBJ2-3; the tabulated D call, TRBD2, remains unverified against the DNA. The germline CDR1 and CDR2 sequences are SQVTM and ANQGSEA. The CDR3 comprises 13 residues, both ends counted. The CDR3 sequence is CSVVAGGSDTRYF.

This clonotype was counted a single time. Mismatch with germline at one junction end may stem from a read error. This sequence joins TRBV2 and TRBJ2-3; maybe TRBD1 (5 bases). The CDR3 extends over 13 amino acids. Germline lookup yields CDR1 SNHLY and CDR2 FYNNEI. This CDR3 is CASSLRQTDMQYF. The CDR3 DNA reads as TGTGCCAGCAGTCTCCGACAGACAGATATGCAGTATTTT.

This clonotype has only a few counts. This sequence joins TRBV5-1 and TRBJ2-5; 10 bases are a match to TRBD1. Germline V gives CDR1 SGHRS, CDR2 YFSETQ. The CDR3 sequence is 17 residues long. The J segment lost 5 bases and the V segment lost 1 base, leaving 11 bases of the junction unmatched. The chain's CDR3 is CASSLFPGQGMLETQYF. The CDR3 DNA reads TGCGCCAGCAGCTTGTTTCCGGGACAGGGGATGTTGGAGACCCAGTACTTC.

This clonotype turned up a few times. The chain couples TRBV29-1 to TRBJ2-7; D not certain. Trimming pared 7 bases from V and 3 bases from J, leaving 13 bases between. Germline loops: CDR1 SQVTM, CDR2 ANQGSEA. The CDR3 runs 12 residues. The CDR3 DNA follows: TGCAGCGCCCGGGTCACCCACTACGAGCAGTACTTC. Protein: CSARVTHYEQYF.

In this sample, this clonotype turned up a few times. J is TRBJ1-1 and V is TRBV20-1; D unresolved. The germline CDR1 and CDR2 sequences are DFQATT and SNEGSKA (reference sequence). Between the trimmed V and J ends, which lost 3 bases and 4 bases, there was a span of 9 bases. CDR3 size: 12 residues. CDR3 amino acids: CSASFSATEAFF. The CDR3 coding sequence is TGCAGTGCTAGTTTCTCGGCCACTGAAGCTTTCTTT.

The chain carries TRBV6-5 and TRBJ2-3; 8 bases map to TRBD2. Germline V gene lookup returns CDR1 MNHEY and CDR2 SVGAGI. The CDR3 covers 15 residues. The V segment lost 5 bases and the J segment 7 bases; nucleotides outside the gene matches: 11. Here the CDR3 reads CASSARGGNSYTQYF. Here the CDR3 DNA reads TGTGCCAGCAGTGCCCGGGGGGGTAACAGTTATACGCAGTATTTT.

This clonotype showed up many times. V gene TRBV5-1 combines with J gene TRBJ2-1; perhaps TRBD2 as D (6 bases). The ends were cut back, 4 bases at V and 8 bases at J, with 25 bases in the middle. Germline CDR1 and CDR2: SGHRS and YFSETQ. This CDR3 contains 17 residues. The DNA for the CDR3 is TGCGCCAGCAGCACTGATGGGCTAGGAGGGAATAGGTATGAGCAGTTCTTC. It is translated as CASSTDGLGGNRYEQFF.

The CDR3 spells CASSKEGLAPGANVLTF. DNA for the CDR3: TGTGCCAGCAGCAAAGAGGGACTAGCCCCTGGGGCCAACGTCCTGACTTTC. The V call is TRBV21-1, the J call TRBJ2-6; the table's D gene call, TRBD2, was not cross checked with the DNA. TRBV21-1 is labeled a pseudogene. This CDR3 is built from 17 residues.

This clonotype has more than one count but fewer than ten. The chain joins TRBV7-8 to TRBJ2-6; 8 bases line up with TRBD2. V gave up 7 bases and J gave up 1 base; unmatched junction bases: 9. The CDR3 has 17 residues. Germline CDR1 reads SGHVS; CDR2 reads FQNEAQ. CDR3 amino acids: CASTSPGGVSGANVLTF. CDR3 DNA sequence: TGTGCCAGCACCTCACCGGGGGGGGTTTCTGGGGCCAACGTCCTGACTTTC.